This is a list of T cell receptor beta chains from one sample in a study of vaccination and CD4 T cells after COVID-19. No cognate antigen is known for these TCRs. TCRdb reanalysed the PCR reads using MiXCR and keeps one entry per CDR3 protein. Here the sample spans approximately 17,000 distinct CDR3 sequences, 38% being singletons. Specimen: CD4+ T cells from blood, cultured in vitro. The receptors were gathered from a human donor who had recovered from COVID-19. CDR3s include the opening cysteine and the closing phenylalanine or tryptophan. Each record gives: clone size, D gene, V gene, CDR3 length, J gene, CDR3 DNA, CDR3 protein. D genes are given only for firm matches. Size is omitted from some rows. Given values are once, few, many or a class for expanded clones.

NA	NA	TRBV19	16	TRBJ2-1	TGTGCCAGTAGGTTCGGACCCGGGGTATCCTACAATGAGCAGTTCTTC	CASRFGPGVSYNEQFF
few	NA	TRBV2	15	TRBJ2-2	TGTGCCAGCAGGCTGGGGGGCCCCGACACCGGGGAGCTGTTTTTT	CASRLGGPDTGELFF
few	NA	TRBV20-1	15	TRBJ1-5	TGCAGTGCTAGAGTTCATCTTGGGAGCAATCAGCCCCAGCATTTT	CSARVHLGSNQPQHF
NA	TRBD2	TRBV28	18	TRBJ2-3	TGTGCCAGCAGTTTTTTGGGACTAGCGGGACCGGGGACAGATACGCAGTATTTT	CASSFLGLAGPGTDTQYF
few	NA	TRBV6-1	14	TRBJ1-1	TGTGCCAGCAGTCGATCCTCGCCCCGCTCCGAAGCTTTCTTT	CASSRSSPRSEAFF
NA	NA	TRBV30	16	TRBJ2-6	TGTGCCTGGAGTGTACCCAGGGGCGCTGGGGCCAACGTCCTGACTTTC	CAWSVPRGAGANVLTF
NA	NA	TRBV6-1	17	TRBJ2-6	TGTGCCAGCAGTGGATGGGGGGAGAGCTCTGGGGCCAACGTCCTGACTTTC	CASSGWGESSGANVLTF
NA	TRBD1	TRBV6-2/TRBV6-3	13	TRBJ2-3	TGTGCCAGCAGTGACAGGGGGCGAGATACGCAGTATTTT	CASSDRGRDTQYF
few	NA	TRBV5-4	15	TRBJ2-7	TGTGCCAGCAGCCAGATGGGCAGGGAGCAAGGCGAGCAGTACTTC	CASSQMGREQGEQYF
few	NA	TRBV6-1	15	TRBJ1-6	TGTGCCAGCAGAATTTACAGCCTCTATAATTCACCCCTCCACTTT	CASRIYSLYNSPLHF
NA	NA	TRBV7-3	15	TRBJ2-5	TGTGCCAGCAGCTTAAGTGGGATCGGGGTAGAGACCCAGTACTTC	CASSLSGIGVETQYF
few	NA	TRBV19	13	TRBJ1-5	TGTGCCAGTAGCGGACAGTGGGATCAGCCCCAGCATTTT	CASSGQWDQPQHF
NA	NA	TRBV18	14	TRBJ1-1	TGTGCCAGCTCACCACCGTCGACGAACACTGAAGCTTTCTTT	CASSPPSTNTEAFF
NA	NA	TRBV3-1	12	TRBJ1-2	TGTGCCAGCAGCCCGCGGGGGGGAGGATACACCTTC	CASSPRGGGYTF
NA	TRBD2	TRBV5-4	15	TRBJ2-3	TGTGCCAGCAGCCAACCTAGCGGGAGCACAGATACGCAGTATTTT	CASSQPSGSTDTQYF
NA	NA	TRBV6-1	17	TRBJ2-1	TGTGCCAGCAAGGAGGGCGAACTGTGGGACACCTACAATGAGCAGTTCTTC	CASKEGELWDTYNEQFF
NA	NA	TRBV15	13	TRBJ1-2	TGTGCCACCAGCAGAGACAGGAACTATGGCTACACCTTC	CATSRDRNYGYTF
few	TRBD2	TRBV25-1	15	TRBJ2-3	TGTGCCAGCAGTGGACGGCGGGAGGAAGGAGATACGCAGTATTTT	CASSGRREEGDTQYF
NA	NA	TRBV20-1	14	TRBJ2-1	TGCAGTGCTAGAGGATCCAGGGACTACAATGAGCAGTTCTTC	CSARGSRDYNEQFF
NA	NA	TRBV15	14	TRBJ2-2	TGTGCCACCAGCAGAGATAATGTTGCCGGGGAGCTGTTTTTT	CATSRDNVAGELFF
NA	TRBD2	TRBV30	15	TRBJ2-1	TGTGCCCGCGGGAGGGCCTCCGGAAGCTACAATGAGCAGTTCTTC	CARGRASGSYNEQFF
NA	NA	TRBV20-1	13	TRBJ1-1	TGCAGTGCTAGAGACCCGATCGGTGGTGAAGCTTTCTTT	CSARDPIGGEAFF
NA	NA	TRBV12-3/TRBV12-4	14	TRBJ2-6	TGTGCCTGCGGGTTGAGCTCTGGGGCCAACGTCCTGACTTTC	CACGLSSGANVLTF
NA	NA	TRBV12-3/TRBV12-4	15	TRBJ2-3	TGTGCCAGCAGTTTGGTCCAGGGATGGACAGATACGCAGTATTTT	CASSLVQGWTDTQYF
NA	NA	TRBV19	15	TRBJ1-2	TGTGCCAGTAGTAGTACTCAGCTGATCTTCTATGGCTACACCTTC	CASSSTQLIFYGYTF
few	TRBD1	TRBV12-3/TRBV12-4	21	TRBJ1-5	TGTGCCAGCAGTTTATACGTGTTGGGACAGGAATCAATACGACGCAATCAGCCCCAGCATTTT	CASSLYVLGQESIRRNQPQHF
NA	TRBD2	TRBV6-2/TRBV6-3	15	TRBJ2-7	TGTGCCAGCAGACTCCTAGCGGGAGGGCCGCACGAGCAGTACTTC	CASRLLAGGPHEQYF
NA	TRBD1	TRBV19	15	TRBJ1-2	TGTGCCAGTAGCGACAGGACAGGCGGCGCCCGTGGCTACACCTTC	CASSDRTGGARGYTF
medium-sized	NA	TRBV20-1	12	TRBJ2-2	TGCAGTGCTGCTACGAACACCGGGGAGCTGTTTTTT	CSAATNTGELFF
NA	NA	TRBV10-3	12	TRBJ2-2	TGTGCCATCAGTGAGGTCGCCGGGGAGCTGTTTTTT	CAISEVAGELFF
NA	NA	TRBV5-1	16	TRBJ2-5	TGCGCCAGCAGCTTGGTTCGCGGCAGTAACCCAGAGACCCAGTACTTC	CASSLVRGSNPETQYF
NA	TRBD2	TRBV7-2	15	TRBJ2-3	TGTGCCAGCAGCTTCGGCGGGAGTGGGGCAGATACGCAGTATTTT	CASSFGGSGADTQYF
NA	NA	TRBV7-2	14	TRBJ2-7	TGTGCCAGCAGCTACGAACATTCCTCCTACGAGCAGTACTTC	CASSYEHSSYEQYF
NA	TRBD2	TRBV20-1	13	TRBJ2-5	TGCAGTGCTAGATGGACTAGCACCGAGACCCAGTACTTC	CSARWTSTETQYF
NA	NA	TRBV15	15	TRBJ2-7	TGTGCCACCAGCAGAGATCCCGGGAGTTCCTACGAGCAGTACTTC	CATSRDPGSSYEQYF
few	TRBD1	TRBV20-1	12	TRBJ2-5	TGCAGTGCGTCGACAGGGGGCGACGCCCAGTACTTC	CSASTGGDAQYF
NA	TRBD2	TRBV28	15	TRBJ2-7	TGTGCCAGCAGTCTTCTAGCGGGAGGGATCTACGAGCAGTACTTC	CASSLLAGGIYEQYF
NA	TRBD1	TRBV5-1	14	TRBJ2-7	TGCGCCAGCAACACACAGGGGGGACCCTACGAGCAGTACTTC	CASNTQGGPYEQYF
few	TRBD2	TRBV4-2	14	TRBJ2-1	TGTGCCAGCAGCCGGCGCAGACTAGCCGATGAGCAGTTCTTC	CASSRRRLADEQFF
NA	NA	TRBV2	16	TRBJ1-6	TGTGCCAGCAGTGATCAATCGCTTCTGGTAGGATCACCCCTCCACTTT	CASSDQSLLVGSPLHF
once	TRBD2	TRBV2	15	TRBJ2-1	TGTGCCAGCAGGGCTGGGACTAGCGGGGGTTATGAGCAGTTCTTC	CASRAGTSGGYEQFF